One sample yielded the 27 T cell receptor beta chains listed below, sequenced in a study of CD8 T cells in Susac syndrome. Random-hexamer reverse transcription was applied to about 0.45 to 1 ug RNA. TCRdb re-analysed the immunoSEQ multiplex PCR reads in MiXCR, keeping a single row per CDR3 protein. The sample holds approximately 210,000 distinct CDR3 sequences, nearly 97% seen once. The specimen sequenced was CD4+ T cells from PBMCs. All receptors come from a human donor with multiple sclerosis.

The chain recombines TRBV5-1 with TRBJ2-1; D is possibly TRBD1 (5 bases). Trimming took off 0 bases at V and 7 bases at J, with 11 bases between the two ends. The germline V gene encodes CDR1 SGHRS and CDR2 YFSETQ. This CDR3 is 14 amino acids long. CDR3 sequence (DNA): TGCGCCAGCAGCTTGGGTCAGGGTTTAAATGAGCAGTTCTTC. Its protein is CASSLGQGLNEQFF.

This clonotype was detected once. The J gene is TRBJ2-7, the V gene TRBV20-1; no clear D gene. This CDR3 spans 14 amino acids. Trimming pared 1 base from V and 2 bases from J, leaving 12 bases between. Germline CDR1 reads DFQATT; CDR2 reads SNEGSKA (reference sequence). The CDR3 DNA sequence: TGCAGTGCTAGAGGAGGAAGGGTCCCCTACGAGCAGTACTTC. As protein: CSARGGRVPYEQYF.

The chain is built from TRBV4-2 and TRBJ2-1; D gene uncertain. The CDR3 extends over 17 amino acids. Germline V gene sequence: CDR1 LGHNA, CDR2 YNFKEQ. V was shortened by 2 bases and J by 5 bases, with 19 bases between the two germline ends. The CDR3 is CASSQTRGLKEHNEQFF. The CDR3 DNA reads as TGTGCCAGCAGCCAAACCCGAGGCCTTAAAGAACACAATGAGCAGTTCTTC.

This clonotype was counted a single time. CDR3 region: CASSFTGDEQYF. CDR3 sequence (DNA): TGTGCCAGCAGTTTCACAGGGGACGAGCAGTACTTC. This chain connects TRBV6-6 to TRBJ2-7; 7 nucleotides line up with TRBD1. CDR3 length: 12 amino acids. Germline V gene data show CDR1 as MNHNY and CDR2 as SVGAGI (reference sequence). Trimming at V came to 4 bases and at J to 5 bases, leaving 2 bases not matched to a gene.

In this sample, this clonotype turned up once. The J gene is TRBJ1-2, the V gene TRBV20-1; the D is unclear. V lost 1 base and J 4 bases, leaving 7 bases between the germline ends. CDR3 length: 12 residues. Germline values: CDR1 DFQATT, CDR2 SNEGSKA (reference sequence). The CDR3 nucleotides read TGCAGTGCTAGAGGGGATTTCTATGGCTACACCTTC. Translated: CSARGDFYGYTF.

This sequence joins TRBV6-1 and TRBJ2-5; D gene unclear. CDR1 is MNHNS, CDR2 SASEGT, per germline. The ends were cut back, 1 base at V and 2 bases at J, with 11 bases in the middle. The CDR3 is 15 residues long. CDR3 amino acids: CASSEEGTEQETQYF. CDR3 DNA sequence: TGTGCCAGCAGTGAAGAGGGCACGGAGCAAGAGACCCAGTACTTC.

This clonotype was picked up a small number of times. This chain joins TRBV19 and TRBJ2-7; possible D gene TRBD1, 5 bases. CDR1 and CDR2 (germline): LNHDA, SQIVND (reference sequence). CDR3 length: 13 amino acids. Between the trimmed V and J ends, which lost 5 bases and 1 base, there was a span of 9 bases. CDR3: CASSRQGSYEQYF. CDR3 in DNA: TGTGCCAGTAGTCGGCAGGGTTCCTACGAGCAGTACTTC.

The CDR3 region is CASSPGQGGYEQYF. Here the CDR3 DNA reads TGTGCCAGCAGCCCGGGACAGGGCGGCTACGAGCAGTACTTC. The V gene is TRBV5-6, the J gene TRBJ2-7; TRBD1 aligns across 9 bases. Germline CDR1 is SGHDT and CDR2 is YYEEEE. V lost 4 bases, J lost 3 bases, and 5 bases stayed unmatched. There are 14 residues in the CDR3.

The V call is TRBV29-1, the J call TRBJ1-2; possible D gene TRBD1, 6 bases. Germline loops: CDR1 SQVTM, CDR2 ANQGSEA. The length of the CDR3 is 13 residues. Trimming removed 7 bases at V and 8 bases at J, with 20 bases between. CDR3 protein: CSAGEQGPIGYTF. The CDR3 coding sequence is TGCAGCGCTGGCGAACAGGGACCCATCGGCTACACCTTC. Using reference TRBV29-1 and TRBJ1-2 for the parts outside the CDR3, the full variable domain is SAVISQKPSRDICQRGTSLTIQCQVDSQVTMMFWYRQQPGQSLTLIATANQGSEATYESGFVIDKFPISRPNLTFSTLTVSNMSPEDSSIYLCSAGEQGPIGYTFGSGTRLTVV.

V gene TRBV9 combines with J gene TRBJ2-3; D possibly corresponds to TRBD1 (6 bases). With 2 bases removed from V and 7 bases from J, the gap between germline ends came to 11 bases. From germline, CDR1 is SGDLS and CDR2 YYNGEE. This CDR3 contains 13 residues. Written as DNA, the CDR3 is TGTGCCAGCAGCGTCCTGGGGGCGAATACGCAGTATTTT. Translation: CASSVLGANTQYF.

The V gene is TRBV7-2, the J gene TRBJ2-4; D perhaps matches TRBD1 (6 bases). Germline V CDR1 and CDR2: SGHTA, FQGNSA. This CDR3 has 14 amino acids. Deletions cut 5 bases from V and 8 bases from J, with 16 bases between. CDR3 sequence: CASSPHQGSYIQYF. The CDR3, as DNA: TGTGCCAGCAGCCCCCATCAGGGGTCGTACATTCAGTACTTC.

The chain joins TRBV2 to TRBJ2-3; TRBD1 or TRBD2 may be the D gene (5 bases each). Germline values: CDR1 SNHLY, CDR2 FYNNEI. The CDR3 spans 16 residues. Trimming cost V 4 bases and J 4 bases, with 18 bases left between them. The CDR3: CASSGGAGPESDTQYF. As DNA, the CDR3 is TGTGCCAGCAGTGGTGGGGCGGGCCCCGAGTCAGATACGCAGTATTTT.

The chain carries TRBV20-1 and TRBJ1-4; 7 nucleotides agree with TRBD1. Germline assignment: CDR1 DFQATT and CDR2 SNEGSKA (reference sequence). This CDR3 comprises 14 residues. V was clipped by 2 bases and J by 3 bases; unmatched bases: 3. The CDR3 loop is CSARQGVPNEKLFF. The CDR3 nucleotides are TGCAGTGCTAGACAGGGGGTCCCTAATGAAAAACTGTTTTTT.

This sequence joins TRBV20-1 and TRBJ1-3; weak D call: TRBD1 (5 bases). From germline, CDR1 is DFQATT and CDR2 SNEGSKA (reference sequence). The CDR3 totals 14 residues. Trimming cost V 5 bases and J 3 bases, with 14 bases left between them. In DNA, the CDR3 is TGCAGTGCTCCCAGAGGGGTTGGTGGAAACACCATATATTTT. It translates to CSAPRGVGGNTIYF.

The V gene is TRBV6-5, the J gene TRBJ1-2; D is possibly TRBD1 (6 bases). The V end was cut by 5 bases, the J end by 5 bases, with 12 bases between. The CDR3 extends over 13 amino acids. Germline V gives CDR1 MNHEY, CDR2 SVGAGI. CDR3 DNA sequence: TGTGCCAGCAGTCCCGAGGGGGGATATGGCTACACCTTC. Translating gives CASSPEGGYGYTF.

CDR3 nucleotide sequence: TGCAGTGCTAGAGAGGCCAGGGACAATCAGCCCCAGCATTTT. It yields the protein CSAREARDNQPQHF. The genes are TRBV20-1 and TRBJ1-5; a possible D gene is TRBD1 (5 bases). This CDR3 contains 14 residues. In germline, CDR1 is DFQATT, CDR2 SNEGSKA (reference sequence). V lost 0 bases to trimming and J lost 3 bases, with 9 bases between them.

V is TRBV3-1 and J is TRBJ2-7; 8 bases are shared with TRBD1. V was clipped by 4 bases and J by 4 bases; unmatched bases: 6. The germline V gene has CDR1 LGHDT and CDR2 YNNKEL (reference sequence). The CDR3 covers 14 residues. CDR3 region: CASSPNRGLYEQYF. In nucleotides, the CDR3 is TGTGCCAGCAGCCCTAACAGGGGGTTGTACGAGCAGTACTTC.

This chain uses TRBV4-2 with TRBJ2-4; D uncertain. Germline V gene lookup returns CDR1 LGHNA and CDR2 YNFKEQ. This CDR3 is built from 15 residues. The V gene lost 0 bases and the J gene lost 5 bases, with 11 bases spanning the gap. CDR3 protein: CASSQEGRRENIQYF. The CDR3 nucleotides read TGTGCCAGCAGCCAAGAGGGCCGACGAGAAAACATTCAGTACTTC.

The chain recombines TRBV3-1 with TRBJ2-7; D not certain. Germline V gene lookup returns CDR1 LGHDT and CDR2 YNNKEL (reference sequence). This CDR3 has 11 residues. V lost 2 bases and J 6 bases, leaving 5 bases between the germline ends. CDR3 sequence (DNA): TGTGCCAGCAGCCAATTAGTCGAGCAGTACTTC. Its protein product is CASSQLVEQYF.

V gene TRBV5-1 combines with J gene TRBJ1-2; D is ambiguous. The V gene lost 3 bases and the J gene lost 5 bases, with 11 bases spanning the gap. The CDR3 runs 13 residues. The V gene's germline CDR1 is SGHRS and CDR2 YFSETQ. In DNA, the CDR3 is TGCGCCAGCAGCTCCATGACGGAGTATGGCTACACCTTC. Translated: CASSSMTEYGYTF.

CDR3 amino acids: CASSQSGSSYNEQFF. The CDR3 DNA reads TGTGCCAGCAGCCAAAGCGGGAGCTCCTACAATGAGCAGTTCTTC. The chain links TRBV3-1 to TRBJ2-1, with 8 bases identical to TRBD2. The CDR3 length is 15 residues. J lost 0 bases, V lost 2 bases, and 0 bases had no gene match. Germline V gene sequence: CDR1 LGHDT, CDR2 YNNKEL (reference sequence).

The genes are TRBV3-1 and TRBJ2-1; 12 bases fit TRBD2. Unmatched junction bases numbered 8, after V lost 0 bases and J lost 5 bases. The V gene's germline CDR1 is LGHDT and CDR2 YNNKEL (reference sequence). This CDR3 is built from 18 residues. As DNA, the CDR3 is TGTGCCAGCAGCCAAGAACCGGGACTAGCGGGTCGAGACAATGAGCAGTTCTTC. This translates into CASSQEPGLAGRDNEQFF.

The rearrangement links TRBV2 to TRBJ2-5; D not certain. Trimming cost V 7 bases and J 4 bases, with 7 bases left between them. This CDR3 has 11 amino acids. Germline V gene lookup returns CDR1 SNHLY and CDR2 FYNNEI. The CDR3 DNA reads TGTGCCAGCAATAGAAGAGAGACCCAGTACTTC. This gives the protein CASNRRETQYF.

The chain employs TRBV29-1 and TRBJ2-3, with unresolved D. The V gene's germline CDR1 is SQVTM and CDR2 ANQGSEA. Deletions cut 4 bases from V and 3 bases from J, with 14 bases between. The CDR3 loop spans 14 amino acids. CDR3 loop: CSVVPAGRTDTQYF. The CDR3 DNA reads TGCAGCGTTGTCCCCGCAGGCAGGACAGATACGCAGTATTTT.

The rearrangement joins TRBV28 to TRBJ2-1; D is possibly TRBD2 (5 bases). Germline CDR1 is MDHEN and CDR2 is SYDVKM. Deletions cut 2 bases from V and 8 bases from J, with 7 bases between. The CDR3 extends over 12 amino acids. CDR3 residues: CASSLTRHEQFF. The CDR3 nucleotides are TGTGCCAGCAGTTTAACTAGACATGAGCAGTTCTTC. The whole variable domain, filled in from reference TRBV28 and TRBJ2-1, reads DVKVTQSSRYLVKRTGEKVFLECVQDMDHENMFWYRQDPGLGLRLIYFSYDVKMKEKGDIPEGYSVSREKKERFSLILESASTNQTSMYLCASSLTRHEQFFGPGTRLTVL.

This sequence joins TRBV25-1 and TRBJ1-2; TRBD1 matches at 10 bases. CDR1 is MGHDK and CDR2 is SYGVNS in the germline V gene. The junction had 6 bases not matched to a gene; V was cut back by 6 bases and J by 8 bases. The CDR3 totals 13 residues. The CDR3 sequence: CASRDRGLGGYTF. In DNA form, the CDR3 reads TGTGCCAGCAGAGACAGGGGGCTTGGAGGCTACACCTTC.

This sequence joins TRBV6-5 and TRBJ2-7, with D hard to call. Germline V gives CDR1 MNHEY, CDR2 SVGAGI. Trimming left V 10 bases short and J 3 bases short, with 19 bases between. The CDR3 contains 14 residues. The CDR3 nucleotides read TGTGCCAACCTGGACCACATGCCGTACTACGAGCAGTACTTC. It codes for CANLDHMPYYEQYF.